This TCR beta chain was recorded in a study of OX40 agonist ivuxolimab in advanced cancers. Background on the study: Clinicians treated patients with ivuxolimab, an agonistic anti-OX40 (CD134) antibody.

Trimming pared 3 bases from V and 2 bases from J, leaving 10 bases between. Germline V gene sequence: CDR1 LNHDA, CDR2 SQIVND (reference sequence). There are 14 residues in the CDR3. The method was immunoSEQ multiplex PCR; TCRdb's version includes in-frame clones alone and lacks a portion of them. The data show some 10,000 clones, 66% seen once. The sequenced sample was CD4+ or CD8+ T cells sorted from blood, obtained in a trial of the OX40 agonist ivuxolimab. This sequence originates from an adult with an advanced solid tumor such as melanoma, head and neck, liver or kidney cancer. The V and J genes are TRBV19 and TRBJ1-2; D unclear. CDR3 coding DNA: TGTGCCAGTAGTATCGGCGGGTCAAACTATGGCTACACCTTC. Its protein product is CASSIGGSNYGYTF.